This is a list of T cell receptor beta chains from one sample in a study of cytomegalovirus exposure and HLA in healthy donors. The protocol was immunoSEQ multiplex PCR, while the TCRdb copy is restricted to in-frame clones and leaves out a portion. The repertoire holds about 160,000 clones, roughly 79% seen once, with about 0.93% in the top ten. Source material: PBMCs. Receptors originate from a woman aged 45-59 years in good health and CMV-seropositive. The CDR3 runs from the conserved cysteine through the conserved F or W. Fields, in order: V gene, D gene, clone size, J gene, CDR3 protein, CDR3 DNA. D genes are given only for firm matches. Size values are once, few and many counts, or a class for expanded clones, and some rows have none.

v_call: TRBV19; d_call: TRBD1; clone_size: .; j_call: TRBJ1-3; cdr3_aa: CASSHLRGQDILLSDGTIYF; cdr3_nt: TGTGCCAGTAGTCATCTTAGGGGACAGGACATTTTGCTCTCTGATGGCACCATATATTTT
v_call: TRBV6-6; d_call: .; clone_size: few; j_call: TRBJ1-5; cdr3_aa: CASGVQGQPQHF; cdr3_nt: TGTGCCAGCGGGGTACAGGGTCAGCCCCAGCATTTT
v_call: TRBV7-2; d_call: .; clone_size: once; j_call: TRBJ2-7; cdr3_aa: CASSLDRSEQYF; cdr3_nt: TGTGCCAGCAGCTTAGACAGAAGTGAGCAGTACTTC
v_call: TRBV7-9; d_call: TRBD1; clone_size: .; j_call: TRBJ1-1; cdr3_aa: CASSQKGAWNTEAFF; cdr3_nt: TGTGCCAGCAGCCAAAAGGGGGCTTGGAACACTGAAGCTTTCTTT
v_call: TRBV5-1; d_call: TRBD1; clone_size: few; j_call: TRBJ1-4; cdr3_aa: CASSLTGQGNEKLFF; cdr3_nt: TGCGCCAGCAGCTTGACGGGACAGGGCAATGAAAAACTGTTTTTT
v_call: TRBV11-2; d_call: .; clone_size: .; j_call: TRBJ1-1; cdr3_aa: CASSRLVGASNTEAFF; cdr3_nt: TGTGCCAGCAGCCGCCTGGTGGGGGCTTCGAACACTGAAGCTTTCTTT
v_call: TRBV21-1; d_call: .; clone_size: .; j_call: TRBJ2-7; cdr3_aa: CASSRQRSSYEQYF; cdr3_nt: TGTGCCAGCAGCCGACAGCGTAGCTCCTACGAGCAGTACTTC
v_call: TRBV25-1; d_call: .; clone_size: .; j_call: TRBJ1-1; cdr3_aa: CASSESQGRDTEAFF; cdr3_nt: TGTGCCAGCAGTGAATCGCAGGGGCGCGACACTGAAGCTTTCTTT
v_call: TRBV4-1; d_call: .; clone_size: .; j_call: TRBJ1-1; cdr3_aa: CASSLLRNTEAFF; cdr3_nt: TGCGCCAGCAGTCTATTAAGGAACACTGAAGCTTTCTTT
v_call: TRBV18; d_call: .; clone_size: once; j_call: TRBJ1-2; cdr3_aa: CASSPATEINYGYTF; cdr3_nt: TGTGCCAGCTCCCCAGCCACAGAGATTAACTATGGCTACACCTTC
v_call: TRBV4-3; d_call: .; clone_size: .; j_call: TRBJ2-5; cdr3_aa: CASSQESSASFGTQYF; cdr3_nt: TGCGCCAGCAGCCAAGAATCGTCAGCGTCATTTGGGACCCAGTACTTC
v_call: TRBV4-3; d_call: TRBD1; clone_size: .; j_call: TRBJ2-7; cdr3_aa: CASSQVRGLEQYF; cdr3_nt: TGCGCCAGCAGCCAAGTCAGGGGGCTTGAGCAGTACTTC
v_call: TRBV5-6; d_call: .; clone_size: .; j_call: TRBJ1-1; cdr3_aa: CASSFSTGGADLGAFF; cdr3_nt: TGTGCCAGCAGCTTTTCAACGGGGGGTGCGGACTTAGGAGCTTTCTTT
v_call: TRBV19; d_call: .; clone_size: .; j_call: TRBJ1-2; cdr3_aa: CASSIAGKVYGYTF; cdr3_nt: TGTGCCAGTAGTATAGCAGGGAAAGTCTATGGCTACACCTTC
v_call: TRBV7-9; d_call: .; clone_size: .; j_call: TRBJ1-5; cdr3_aa: CASSLGDNLSPQHF; cdr3_nt: TGTGCCAGCAGCCTTGGGGACAATTTATCGCCCCAGCATTTT
v_call: TRBV9; d_call: TRBD1; clone_size: .; j_call: TRBJ1-5; cdr3_aa: CASSGPPGGSNQPQHF; cdr3_nt: TGTGCCAGCAGCGGGCCCCCAGGGGGAAGCAATCAGCCCCAGCATTTT
v_call: TRBV29-1; d_call: .; clone_size: .; j_call: TRBJ2-5; cdr3_aa: CSTALDQETQYF; cdr3_nt: TGCAGTACCGCACTCGACCAAGAGACCCAGTACTTC
v_call: TRBV7-6; d_call: .; clone_size: .; j_call: TRBJ1-2; cdr3_aa: CASSLSQGAVYGYTF; cdr3_nt: TGTGCCAGCAGCTTATCACAGGGTGCCGTCTATGGCTACACCTTC
v_call: TRBV11-2; d_call: TRBD2; clone_size: .; j_call: TRBJ2-7; cdr3_aa: CASSPTTSGNYEQYF; cdr3_nt: TGTGCCAGCAGCCCTACGACTAGCGGAAACTACGAGCAGTACTTC